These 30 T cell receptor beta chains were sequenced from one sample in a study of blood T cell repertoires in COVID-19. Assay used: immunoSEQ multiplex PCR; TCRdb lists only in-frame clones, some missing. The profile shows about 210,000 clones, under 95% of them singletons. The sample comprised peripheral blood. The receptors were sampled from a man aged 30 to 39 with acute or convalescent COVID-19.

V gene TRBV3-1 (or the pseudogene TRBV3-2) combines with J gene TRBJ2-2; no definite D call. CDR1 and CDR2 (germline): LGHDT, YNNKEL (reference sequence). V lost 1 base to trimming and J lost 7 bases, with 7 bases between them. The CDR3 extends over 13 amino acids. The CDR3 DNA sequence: TGTGCCAGCAGCCAAGTCGCGGTCGGGGAGCTGTTTTTT. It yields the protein CASSQVAVGELFF.

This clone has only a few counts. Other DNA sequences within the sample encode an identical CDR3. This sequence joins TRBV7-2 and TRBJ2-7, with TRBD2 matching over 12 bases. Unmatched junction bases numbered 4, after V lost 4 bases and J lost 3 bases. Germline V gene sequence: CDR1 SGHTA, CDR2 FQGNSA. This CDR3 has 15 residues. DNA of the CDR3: TGTGCCAGCAGCTCCAGACTAGCGGGGGTCTACGAGCAGTACTTC. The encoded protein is CASSSRLAGVYEQYF.

CDR3 bases: TGTGCCAGCAGTTACTGGGGGGAGGAAAAACTGTTTTTT. Translation: CASSYWGEEKLFF. The chain links TRBV6-2 or TRBV6-3 to TRBJ1-4, with TRBD1 as a possible D gene (5 bases). Trimming shortened V by 1 base and J by 8 bases, and 8 bases separated the two germline ends. Germline V gene data show CDR1 as MNHEY and CDR2 as SVGEGT. This CDR3 is built from 13 residues.

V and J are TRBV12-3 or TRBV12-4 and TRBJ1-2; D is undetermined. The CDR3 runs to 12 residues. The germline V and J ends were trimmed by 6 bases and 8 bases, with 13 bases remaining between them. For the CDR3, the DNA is TGTGCCAGCAGATTTGGCCTGCGGGGCTACACCTTC. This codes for CASRFGLRGYTF.

This CDR3 reads CASSDRGDGYTF. The CDR3 coding sequence is TGTGCCAGCAGCGACAGGGGCGACGGCTACACCTTC. The chain uses TRBV5-6 and TRBJ1-2; 8 bases are a match to TRBD1. The germline CDR1 and CDR2 sequences are SGHDT and YYEEEE. The junction had 4 bases not matched to a gene; V was cut back by 4 bases and J by 8 bases. The CDR3 loop spans 12 amino acids.

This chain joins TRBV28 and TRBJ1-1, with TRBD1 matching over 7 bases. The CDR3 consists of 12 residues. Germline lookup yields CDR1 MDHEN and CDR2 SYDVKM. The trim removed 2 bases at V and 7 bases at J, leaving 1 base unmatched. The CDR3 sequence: CASSLRDSEAFF. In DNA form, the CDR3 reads TGTGCCAGCAGTTTACGGGACAGTGAAGCTTTCTTT. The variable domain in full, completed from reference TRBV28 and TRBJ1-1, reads DVKVTQSSRYLVKRTGEKVFLECVQDMDHENMFWYRQDPGLGLRLIYFSYDVKMKEKGDIPEGYSVSREKKERFSLILESASTNQTSMYLCASSLRDSEAFFGQGTRLTVV.

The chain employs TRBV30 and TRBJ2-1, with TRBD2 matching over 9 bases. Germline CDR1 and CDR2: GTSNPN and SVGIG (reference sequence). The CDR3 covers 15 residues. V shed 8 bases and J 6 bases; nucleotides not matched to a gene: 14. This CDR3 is CAGRRSGRLFNEQFF. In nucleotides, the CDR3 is TGTGCCGGAAGAAGGAGCGGGAGGTTGTTCAATGAGCAGTTCTTC. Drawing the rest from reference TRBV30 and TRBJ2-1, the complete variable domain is SQTIHQWPATLVQPVGSPLSLECTVEGTSNPNLYWYRQAAGRGLQLLFYSVGIGQISSEVPQNLSASRPQDRQFILSSKKLLLSDSGFYLCAGRRSGRLFNEQFFGPGTRLTVL.

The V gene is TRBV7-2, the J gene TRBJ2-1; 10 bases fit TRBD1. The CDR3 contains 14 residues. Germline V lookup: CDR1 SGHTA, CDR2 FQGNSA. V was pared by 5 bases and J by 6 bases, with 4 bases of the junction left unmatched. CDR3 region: CASSRRTGGNEQFF. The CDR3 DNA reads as TGTGCCAGCAGCCGTCGGACAGGGGGCAATGAGCAGTTCTTC.

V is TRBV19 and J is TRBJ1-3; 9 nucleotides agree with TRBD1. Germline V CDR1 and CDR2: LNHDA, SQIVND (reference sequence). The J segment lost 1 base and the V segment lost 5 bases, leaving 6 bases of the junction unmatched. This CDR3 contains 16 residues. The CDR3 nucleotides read TGTGCCAGTAGTGGATTACAGGGGGCTTCTGGAAACACCATATATTTT. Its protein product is CASSGLQGASGNTIYF. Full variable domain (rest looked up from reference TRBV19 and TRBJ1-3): DGGITQSPKYLFRKEGQNVTLSCEQNLNHDAMYWYRQDPGQGLRLIYYSQIVNDFQKGDIAEGYSVSREKKESFPLTVTSAQKNPTAFYLCASSGLQGASGNTIYFGEGSWLTVV.

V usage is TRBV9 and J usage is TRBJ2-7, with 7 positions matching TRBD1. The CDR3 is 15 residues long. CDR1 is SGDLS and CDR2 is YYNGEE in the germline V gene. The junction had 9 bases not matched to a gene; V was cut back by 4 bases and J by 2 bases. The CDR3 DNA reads TGTGCCAGCAGCCCCAGCCCAGGGGGACCCTACGAGCAGTACTTC. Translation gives CASSPSPGGPYEQYF.

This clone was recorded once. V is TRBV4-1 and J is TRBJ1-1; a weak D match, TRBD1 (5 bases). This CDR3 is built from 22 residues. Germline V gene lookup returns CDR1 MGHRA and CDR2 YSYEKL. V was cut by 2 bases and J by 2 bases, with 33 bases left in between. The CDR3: CASSQWSSGADSRLWGNTEAFF. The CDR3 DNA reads TGCGCCAGCAGCCAATGGTCTTCGGGCGCCGACAGTCGTCTTTGGGGAAACACTGAAGCTTTCTTT.

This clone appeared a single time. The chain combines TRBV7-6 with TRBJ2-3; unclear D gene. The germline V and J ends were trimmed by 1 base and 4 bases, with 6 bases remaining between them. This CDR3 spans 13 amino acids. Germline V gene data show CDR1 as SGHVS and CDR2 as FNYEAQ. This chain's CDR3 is CASSLGGSDTQYF. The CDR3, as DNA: TGTGCCAGCAGCTTAGGCGGCTCAGATACGCAGTATTTT.

The CDR3 loop is CASSYVGQVNQPQHF. The CDR3 region has the DNA TGTGCCAGCAGTTATGTTGGGCAGGTCAATCAGCCCCAGCATTTT. The V gene is TRBV6-5, the J gene TRBJ1-5; D is undetermined. Germline values: CDR1 MNHEY, CDR2 SVGAGI. The V and J ends lost 3 bases and 3 bases respectively, with 12 bases between them. The CDR3 loop spans 15 amino acids.

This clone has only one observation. CDR3 sequence (DNA): TGTGCCAGCAGCTTCAACCCGGGACAGGGGGCAGGGGCTTTCTTT. It codes for CASSFNPGQGAGAFF. This chain connects TRBV6-6 to TRBJ1-1; TRBD1 aligns across 12 bases. There are 15 residues in the CDR3. Trimming cost V 6 bases and J 11 bases; bases outside gene matches: 13. Germline V gene data show CDR1 as MNHNY and CDR2 as SVGAGI (reference sequence).

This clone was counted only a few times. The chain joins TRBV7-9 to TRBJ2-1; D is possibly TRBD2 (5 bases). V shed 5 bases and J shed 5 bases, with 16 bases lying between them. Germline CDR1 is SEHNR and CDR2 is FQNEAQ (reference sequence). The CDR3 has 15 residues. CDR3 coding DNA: TGTGCCAGCAGCCCTAGGACTTCAAGAGACAATGAGCAGTTCTTC. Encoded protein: CASSPRTSRDNEQFF.

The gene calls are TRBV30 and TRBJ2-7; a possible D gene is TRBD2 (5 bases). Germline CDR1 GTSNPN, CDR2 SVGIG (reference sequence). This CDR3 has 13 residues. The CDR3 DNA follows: TGTGCTGGTGGTGTAGGAGGCCCCTACGAGCAGTACTTC. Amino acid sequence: CAGGVGGPYEQYF.

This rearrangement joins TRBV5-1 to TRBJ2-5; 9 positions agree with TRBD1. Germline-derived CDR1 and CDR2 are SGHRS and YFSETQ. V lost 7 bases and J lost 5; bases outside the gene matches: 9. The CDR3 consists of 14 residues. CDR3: CASAGTGSGETQYF. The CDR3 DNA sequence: TGCGCCAGCGCCGGGACAGGGTCTGGGGAGACCCAGTACTTC. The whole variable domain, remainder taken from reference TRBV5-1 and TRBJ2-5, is KAGVTQTPRYLIKTRGQQVTLSCSPISGHRSVSWYQQTPGQGLQFLFEYFSETQRNKGNFPGRFSGRQFSNSRSEMNVSTLELGDSALYLCASAGTGSGETQYFGPGTRLLVL.

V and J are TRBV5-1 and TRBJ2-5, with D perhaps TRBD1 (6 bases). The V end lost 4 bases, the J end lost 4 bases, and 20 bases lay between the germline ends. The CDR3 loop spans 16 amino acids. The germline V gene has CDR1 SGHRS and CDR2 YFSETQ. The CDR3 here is CASSPSMAVTGETQYF. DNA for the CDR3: TGCGCCAGCAGCCCCTCTATGGCTGTGACAGGAGAGACCCAGTACTTC.

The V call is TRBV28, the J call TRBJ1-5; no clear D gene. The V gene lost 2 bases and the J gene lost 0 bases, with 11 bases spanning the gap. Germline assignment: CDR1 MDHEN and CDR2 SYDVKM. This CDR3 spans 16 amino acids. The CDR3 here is CASSLGSTPSNQPQHF. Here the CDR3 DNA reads TGTGCCAGCAGTTTAGGTTCTACGCCTAGCAATCAGCCCCAGCATTTT.

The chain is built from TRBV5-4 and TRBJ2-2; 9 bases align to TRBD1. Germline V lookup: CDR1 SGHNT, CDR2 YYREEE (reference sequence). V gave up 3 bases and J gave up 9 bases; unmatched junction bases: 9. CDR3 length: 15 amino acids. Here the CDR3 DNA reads TGTGCCAGCAGCTCAATATCTACAGGGGGCCGGGAGCTGTTTTTT. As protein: CASSSISTGGRELFF.

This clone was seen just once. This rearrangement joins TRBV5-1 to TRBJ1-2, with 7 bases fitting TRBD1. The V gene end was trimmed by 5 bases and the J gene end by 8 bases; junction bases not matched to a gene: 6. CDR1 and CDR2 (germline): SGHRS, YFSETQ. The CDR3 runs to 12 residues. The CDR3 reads CASSQQGRGYTF. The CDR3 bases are TGCGCCAGCAGTCAACAGGGGCGCGGCTACACCTTC. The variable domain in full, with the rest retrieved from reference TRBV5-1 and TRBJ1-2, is KAGVTQTPRYLIKTRGQQVTLSCSPISGHRSVSWYQQTPGQGLQFLFEYFSETQRNKGNFPGRFSGRQFSNSRSEMNVSTLELGDSALYLCASSQQGRGYTFGSGTRLTVV.

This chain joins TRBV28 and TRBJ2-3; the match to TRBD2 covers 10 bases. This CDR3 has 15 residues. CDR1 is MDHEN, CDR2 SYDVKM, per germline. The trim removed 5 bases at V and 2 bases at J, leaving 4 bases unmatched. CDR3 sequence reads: CASSPAGGNTDTQYF. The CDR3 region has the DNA TGTGCCAGCAGTCCAGCGGGGGGGAACACAGATACGCAGTATTTT.

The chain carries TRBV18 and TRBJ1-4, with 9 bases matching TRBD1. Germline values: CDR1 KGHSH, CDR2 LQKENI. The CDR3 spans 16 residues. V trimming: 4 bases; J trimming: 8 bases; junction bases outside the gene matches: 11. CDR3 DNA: TGTGCCAGCTCACTGCAACAGGGGGCAAGAAAGGAAAAACTGTTTTTT. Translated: CASSLQQGARKEKLFF.

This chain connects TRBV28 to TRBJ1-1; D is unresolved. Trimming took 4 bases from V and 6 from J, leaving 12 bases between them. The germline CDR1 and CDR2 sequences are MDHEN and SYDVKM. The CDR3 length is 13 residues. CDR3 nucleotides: TGTGCCAGCAGTTCCCCCGGGGTTTCTGAAGCTTTCTTT. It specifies CASSSPGVSEAFF. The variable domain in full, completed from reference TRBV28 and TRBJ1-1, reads DVKVTQSSRYLVKRTGEKVFLECVQDMDHENMFWYRQDPGLGLRLIYFSYDVKMKEKGDIPEGYSVSREKKERFSLILESASTNQTSMYLCASSSPGVSEAFFGQGTRLTVV.

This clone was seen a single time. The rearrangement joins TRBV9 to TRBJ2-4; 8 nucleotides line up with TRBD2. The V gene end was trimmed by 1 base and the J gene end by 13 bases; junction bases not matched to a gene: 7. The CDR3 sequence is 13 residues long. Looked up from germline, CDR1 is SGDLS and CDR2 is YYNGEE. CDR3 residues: CASSVQGGGSQYF. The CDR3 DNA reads TGTGCCAGCAGCGTACAGGGCGGGGGGTCACAGTACTTC.

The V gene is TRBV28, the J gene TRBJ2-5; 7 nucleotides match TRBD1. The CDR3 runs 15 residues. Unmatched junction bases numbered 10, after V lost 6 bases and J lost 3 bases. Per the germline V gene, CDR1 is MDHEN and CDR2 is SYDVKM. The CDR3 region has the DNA TGTGCCAGCAGCGCGAGGGGGCCGGAGGAAGAGACCCAGTACTTC. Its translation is CASSARGPEEETQYF. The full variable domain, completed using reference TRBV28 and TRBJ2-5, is DVKVTQSSRYLVKRTGEKVFLECVQDMDHENMFWYRQDPGLGLRLIYFSYDVKMKEKGDIPEGYSVSREKKERFSLILESASTNQTSMYLCASSARGPEEETQYFGPGTRLLVL.

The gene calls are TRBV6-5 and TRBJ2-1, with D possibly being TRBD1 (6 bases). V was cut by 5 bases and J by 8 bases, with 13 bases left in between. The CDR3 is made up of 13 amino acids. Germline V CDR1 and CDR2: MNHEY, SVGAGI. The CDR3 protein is CASSPQGLDEQFF. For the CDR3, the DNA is TGTGCCAGCAGTCCACAGGGATTGGATGAGCAGTTCTTC.

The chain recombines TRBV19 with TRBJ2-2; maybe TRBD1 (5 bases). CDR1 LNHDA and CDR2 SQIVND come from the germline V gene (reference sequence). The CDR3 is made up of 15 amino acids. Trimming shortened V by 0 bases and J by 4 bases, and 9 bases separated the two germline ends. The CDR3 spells CASSIDRRGTGELFF. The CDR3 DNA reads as TGTGCCAGTAGTATAGACAGAAGGGGCACCGGGGAGCTGTTTTTT. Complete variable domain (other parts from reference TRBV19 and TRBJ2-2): DGGITQSPKYLFRKEGQNVTLSCEQNLNHDAMYWYRQDPGQGLRLIYYSQIVNDFQKGDIAEGYSVSREKKESFPLTVTSAQKNPTAFYLCASSIDRRGTGELFFGEGSRLTVL.

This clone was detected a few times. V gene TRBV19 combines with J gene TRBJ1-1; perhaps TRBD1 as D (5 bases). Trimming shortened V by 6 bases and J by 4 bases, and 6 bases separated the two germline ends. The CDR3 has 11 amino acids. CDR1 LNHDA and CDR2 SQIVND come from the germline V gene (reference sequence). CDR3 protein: CASRQGTEAFF. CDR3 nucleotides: TGTGCCAGTAGGCAGGGCACTGAAGCTTTCTTT. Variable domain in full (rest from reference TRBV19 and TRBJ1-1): DGGITQSPKYLFRKEGQNVTLSCEQNLNHDAMYWYRQDPGQGLRLIYYSQIVNDFQKGDIAEGYSVSREKKESFPLTVTSAQKNPTAFYLCASRQGTEAFFGQGTRLTVV.

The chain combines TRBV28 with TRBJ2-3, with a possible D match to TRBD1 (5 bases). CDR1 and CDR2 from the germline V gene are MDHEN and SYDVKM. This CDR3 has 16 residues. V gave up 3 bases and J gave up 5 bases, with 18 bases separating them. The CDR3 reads CASSFYRGGKRDTQYF. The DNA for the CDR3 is TGTGCCAGCAGTTTTTATAGGGGCGGAAAGAGAGATACGCAGTATTTT.